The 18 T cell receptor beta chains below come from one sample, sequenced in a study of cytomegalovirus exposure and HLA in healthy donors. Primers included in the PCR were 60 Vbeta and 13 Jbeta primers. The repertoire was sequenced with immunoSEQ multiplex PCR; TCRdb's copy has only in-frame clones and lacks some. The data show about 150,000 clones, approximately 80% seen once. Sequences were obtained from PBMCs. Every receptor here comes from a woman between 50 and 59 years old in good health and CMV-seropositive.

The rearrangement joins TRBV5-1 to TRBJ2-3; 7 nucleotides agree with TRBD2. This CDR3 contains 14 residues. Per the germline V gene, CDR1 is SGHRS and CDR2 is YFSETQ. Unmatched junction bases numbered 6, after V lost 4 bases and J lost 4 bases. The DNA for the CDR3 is TGCGCCAGCAGCCTGTTGGGGGGGTCAGATACGCAGTATTTT. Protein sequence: CASSLLGGSDTQYF.

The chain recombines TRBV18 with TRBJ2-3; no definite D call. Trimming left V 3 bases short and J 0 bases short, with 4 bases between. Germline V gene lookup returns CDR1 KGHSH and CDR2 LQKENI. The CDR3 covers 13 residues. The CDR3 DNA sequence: TGTGCCAGCTCACCCCCTAGCACAGATACGCAGTATTTT. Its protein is CASSPPSTDTQYF.

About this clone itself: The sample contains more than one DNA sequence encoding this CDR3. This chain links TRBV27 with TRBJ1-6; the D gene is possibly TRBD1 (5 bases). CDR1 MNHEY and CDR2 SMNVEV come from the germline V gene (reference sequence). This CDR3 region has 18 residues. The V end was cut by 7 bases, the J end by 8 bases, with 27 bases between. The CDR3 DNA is TGTGCCAGCAAACGGATAATCGACAGAGAAAGTCCCGATTCACCCCTCCACTTT. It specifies CASKRIIDRESPDSPLHF.

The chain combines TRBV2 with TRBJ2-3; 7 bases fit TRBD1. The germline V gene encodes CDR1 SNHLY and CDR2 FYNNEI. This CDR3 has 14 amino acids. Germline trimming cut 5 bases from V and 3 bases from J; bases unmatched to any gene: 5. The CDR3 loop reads CASSIQGITDTQYF. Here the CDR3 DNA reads TGTGCCAGCAGTATACAGGGGATTACAGATACGCAGTATTTT.

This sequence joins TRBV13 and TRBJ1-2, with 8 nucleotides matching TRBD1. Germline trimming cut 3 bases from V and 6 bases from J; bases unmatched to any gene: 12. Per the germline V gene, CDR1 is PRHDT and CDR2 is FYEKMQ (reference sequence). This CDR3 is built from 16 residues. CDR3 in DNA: TGTGCCAGCAGCTTGGGCAGGGGGCGTAACAACGATGGCTACACCTTC. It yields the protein CASSLGRGRNNDGYTF.

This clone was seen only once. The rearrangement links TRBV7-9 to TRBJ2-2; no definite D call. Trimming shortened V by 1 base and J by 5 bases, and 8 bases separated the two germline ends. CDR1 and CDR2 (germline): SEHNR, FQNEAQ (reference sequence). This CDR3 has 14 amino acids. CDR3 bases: TGTGCCAGCAGCTTAGGAGAGAGAACCGGGGAGCTGTTTTTT. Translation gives CASSLGERTGELFF.

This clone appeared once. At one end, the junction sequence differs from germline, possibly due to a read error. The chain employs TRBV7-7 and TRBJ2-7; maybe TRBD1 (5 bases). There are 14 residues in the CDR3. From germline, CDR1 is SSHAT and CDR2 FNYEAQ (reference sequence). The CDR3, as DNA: TGTGCTAGCAGCGCCTTGGACACCTCCGGAGAGCAGTACTTC. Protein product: CASSALDTSGEQYF.

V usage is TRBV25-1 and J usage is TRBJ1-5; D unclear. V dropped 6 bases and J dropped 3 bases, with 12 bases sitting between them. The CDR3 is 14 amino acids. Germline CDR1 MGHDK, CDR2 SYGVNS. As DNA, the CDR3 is TGTGCCAGCAGGGCCGACAAACCCAATCAGCCCCAGCATTTT. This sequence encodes CASRADKPNQPQHF.

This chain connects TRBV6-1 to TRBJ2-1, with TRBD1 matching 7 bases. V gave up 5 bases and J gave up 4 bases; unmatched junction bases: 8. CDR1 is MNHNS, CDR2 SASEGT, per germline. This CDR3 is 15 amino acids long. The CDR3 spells CASSKQGFVYNEQFF. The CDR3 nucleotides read TGTGCCAGCAGTAAACAGGGGTTCGTGTACAATGAGCAGTTCTTC.

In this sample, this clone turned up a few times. CDR3 sequence: CASSLAGQGGVNTEAFF. CDR3 in DNA: TGTGCCAGCAGTTTAGCAGGACAGGGCGGCGTGAACACTGAAGCTTTCTTT. The gene calls are TRBV27 and TRBJ1-1, with 8 positions matching TRBD1. The CDR3 consists of 17 residues. V lost 2 bases to trimming and J lost 0 bases; unmatched junction nucleotides: 8. CDR1 is MNHEY, CDR2 SMNVEV, per germline (reference sequence).

The CDR3 DNA sequence: TGTGCCAGCCGACGGACAGAGCTCGCCTACGAGCAGTACTTC. Protein: CASRRTELAYEQYF. The chain employs TRBV2 and TRBJ2-7; tentatively, D is TRBD1 (6 bases). The CDR3 consists of 14 residues. Germline V gene lookup returns CDR1 SNHLY and CDR2 FYNNEI. Between the trimmed V and J ends, which lost 8 bases and 2 bases, there was a span of 16 bases.

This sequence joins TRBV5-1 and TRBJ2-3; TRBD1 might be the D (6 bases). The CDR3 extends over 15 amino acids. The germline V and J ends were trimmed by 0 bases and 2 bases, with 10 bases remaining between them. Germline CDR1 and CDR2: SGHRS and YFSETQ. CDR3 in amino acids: CASSLARTDTDTQYF. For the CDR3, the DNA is TGCGCCAGCAGCTTGGCTAGGACAGACACAGATACGCAGTATTTT.

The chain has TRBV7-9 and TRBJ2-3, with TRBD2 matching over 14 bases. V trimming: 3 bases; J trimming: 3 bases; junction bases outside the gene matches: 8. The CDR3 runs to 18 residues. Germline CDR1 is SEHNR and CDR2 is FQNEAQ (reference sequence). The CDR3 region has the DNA TGTGCCAGCAGCTTGGGACTAGCGGGGGATTCCTCAACAGATACGCAGTATTTT. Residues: CASSLGLAGDSSTDTQYF.

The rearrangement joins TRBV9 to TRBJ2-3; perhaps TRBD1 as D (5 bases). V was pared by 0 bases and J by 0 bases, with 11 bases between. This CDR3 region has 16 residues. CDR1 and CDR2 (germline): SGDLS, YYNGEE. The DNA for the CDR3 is TGTGCCAGCAGCGTAGCTCAGGGCGGTAGCACAGATACGCAGTATTTT. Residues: CASSVAQGGSTDTQYF.

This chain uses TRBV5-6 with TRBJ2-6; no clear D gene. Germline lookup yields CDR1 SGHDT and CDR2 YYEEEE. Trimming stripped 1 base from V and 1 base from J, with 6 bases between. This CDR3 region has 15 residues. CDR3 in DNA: TGTGCCAGCAGCTTGCAGGTATCTGGGGCCAACGTCCTGACTTTC. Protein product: CASSLQVSGANVLTF.

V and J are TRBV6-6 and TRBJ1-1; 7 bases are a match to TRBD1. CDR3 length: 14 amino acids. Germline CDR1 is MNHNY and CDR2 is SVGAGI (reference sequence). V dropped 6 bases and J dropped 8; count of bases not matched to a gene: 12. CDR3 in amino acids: CASRSVDRATEAFF. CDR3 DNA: TGTGCCAGCAGGTCGGTCGACAGGGCCACGGAAGCTTTCTTT.

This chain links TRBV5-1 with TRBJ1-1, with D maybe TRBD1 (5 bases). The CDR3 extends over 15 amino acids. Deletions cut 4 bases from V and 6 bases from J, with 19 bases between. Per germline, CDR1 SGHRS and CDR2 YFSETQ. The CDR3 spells CASSPQGGLKAEAFF. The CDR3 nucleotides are TGCGCCAGCAGCCCCCAGGGTGGCTTAAAGGCTGAAGCTTTCTTT.

The CDR3 sequence: CASSLDSLNEKLFF. The CDR3, as DNA: TGTGCCAGCAGCTTGGACAGCCTTAATGAAAAACTGTTTTTT. The chain is built from TRBV5-4 and TRBJ1-4; D unclear. V shed 0 bases and J shed 4 bases, with 7 bases lying between them. CDR1 is SGHNT and CDR2 is YYREEE in the germline V gene (reference sequence). The CDR3 is 14 amino acids.